Sequencing of this TCR beta chain was carried out in a study of T cell changes during pregnancy in multiple sclerosis. Clones were read by immunoSEQ multiplex PCR, and TCRdb kept only the in-frame ones, dropping some. The table includes about 50,000 clones, 80% to 95% detected once. The CDR3 length is 15 residues. Trimming pared 0 bases from V and 5 bases from J, leaving 14 bases between. CDR1 and CDR2 from the germline V gene are SGHRS and YFSETQ. The origin of this receptor is a female donor with multiple sclerosis, enrolled in a pregnancy study. Specimen: CD4+ T cells from peripheral blood mononuclear cells, collected after pregnancy. This rearrangement joins TRBV5-1 to TRBJ1-1; D gene unclear. The DNA of the CDR3 is TGCGCCAGCAGCTTGGCCGGAGAACGAGAGACTGAAGCTTTCTTT. The encoded protein is CASSLAGERETEAFF.